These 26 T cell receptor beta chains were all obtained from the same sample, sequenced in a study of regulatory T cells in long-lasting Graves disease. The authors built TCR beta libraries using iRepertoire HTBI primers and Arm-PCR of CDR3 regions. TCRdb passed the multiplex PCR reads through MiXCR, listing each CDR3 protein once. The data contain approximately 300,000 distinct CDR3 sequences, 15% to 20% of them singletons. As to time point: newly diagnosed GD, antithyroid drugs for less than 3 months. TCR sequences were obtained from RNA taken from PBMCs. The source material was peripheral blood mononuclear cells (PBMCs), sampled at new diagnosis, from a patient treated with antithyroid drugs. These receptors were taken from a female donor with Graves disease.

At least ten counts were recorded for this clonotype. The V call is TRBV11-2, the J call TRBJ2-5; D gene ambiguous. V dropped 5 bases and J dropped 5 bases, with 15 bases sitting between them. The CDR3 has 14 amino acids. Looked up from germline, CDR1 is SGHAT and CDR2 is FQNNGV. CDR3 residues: CASSHGPSGETQYF. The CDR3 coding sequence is TGTGCCAGCAGCCACGGGCCCTCCGGGGAGACCCAGTACTTC.

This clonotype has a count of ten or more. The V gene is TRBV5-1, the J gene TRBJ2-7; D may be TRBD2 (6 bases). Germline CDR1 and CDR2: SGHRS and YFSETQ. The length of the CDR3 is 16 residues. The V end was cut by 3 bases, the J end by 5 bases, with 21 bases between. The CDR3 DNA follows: TGCGCCAGCAGCTCGTCGGGGGTCGGTTTGAGCGACGAGCAGTACTTC. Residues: CASSSSGVGLSDEQYF.

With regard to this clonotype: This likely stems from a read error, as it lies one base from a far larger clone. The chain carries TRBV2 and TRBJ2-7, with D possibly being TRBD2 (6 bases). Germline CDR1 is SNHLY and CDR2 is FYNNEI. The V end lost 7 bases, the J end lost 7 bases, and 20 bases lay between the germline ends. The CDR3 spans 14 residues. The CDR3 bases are TGTGCCAGCACCACAACACCATACGGGGGTGAGCAGTACTTC. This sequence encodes CASTTTPYGGEQYF.

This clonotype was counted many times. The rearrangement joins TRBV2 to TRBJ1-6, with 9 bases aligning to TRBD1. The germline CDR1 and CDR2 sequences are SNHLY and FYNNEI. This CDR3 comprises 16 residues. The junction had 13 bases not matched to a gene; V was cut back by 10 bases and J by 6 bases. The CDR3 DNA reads TGTGCCACTAGTCGGACAGGGGTAGGACCTAATTCACCCCTCCACTTT. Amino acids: CATSRTGVGPNSPLHF.

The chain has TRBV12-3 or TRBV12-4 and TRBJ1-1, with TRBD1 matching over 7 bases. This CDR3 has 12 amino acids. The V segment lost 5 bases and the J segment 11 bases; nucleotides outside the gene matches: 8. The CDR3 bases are TGTGCCAGCAGTCCACCGACAGGGTGGGCTTTCTTT. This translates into CASSPPTGWAFF.

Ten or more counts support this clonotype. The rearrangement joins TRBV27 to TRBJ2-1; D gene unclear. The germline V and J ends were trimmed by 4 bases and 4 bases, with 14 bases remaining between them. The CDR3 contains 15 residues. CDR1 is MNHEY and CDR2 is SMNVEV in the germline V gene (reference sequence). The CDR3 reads CASSSTRNPYNEQFF. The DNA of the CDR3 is TGTGCCAGCAGTTCGACCCGAAACCCTTACAATGAGCAGTTCTTC.

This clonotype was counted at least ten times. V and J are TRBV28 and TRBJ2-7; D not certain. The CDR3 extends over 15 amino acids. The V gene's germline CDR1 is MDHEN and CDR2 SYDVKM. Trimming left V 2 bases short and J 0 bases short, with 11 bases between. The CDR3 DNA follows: TGTGCCAGCAGTTTACCCCTAGGGAACTCCTACGAGCAGTACTTC. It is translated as CASSLPLGNSYEQYF.

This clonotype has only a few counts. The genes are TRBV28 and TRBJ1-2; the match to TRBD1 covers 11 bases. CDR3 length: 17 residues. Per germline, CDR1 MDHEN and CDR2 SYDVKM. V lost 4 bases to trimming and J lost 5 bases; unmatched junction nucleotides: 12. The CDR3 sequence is CASSYWTGGLPPYGYTF. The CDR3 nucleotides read TGTGCCAGCAGTTACTGGACAGGGGGCTTGCCGCCGTATGGCTACACCTTC.

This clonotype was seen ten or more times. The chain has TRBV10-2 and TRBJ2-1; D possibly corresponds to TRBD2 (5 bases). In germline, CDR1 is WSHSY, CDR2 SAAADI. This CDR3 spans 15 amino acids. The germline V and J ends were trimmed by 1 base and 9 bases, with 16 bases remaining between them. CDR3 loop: CASSELVGDVGEQFF. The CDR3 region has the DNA TGCGCCAGCAGTGAGTTGGTGGGAGACGTGGGTGAGCAGTTCTTC.

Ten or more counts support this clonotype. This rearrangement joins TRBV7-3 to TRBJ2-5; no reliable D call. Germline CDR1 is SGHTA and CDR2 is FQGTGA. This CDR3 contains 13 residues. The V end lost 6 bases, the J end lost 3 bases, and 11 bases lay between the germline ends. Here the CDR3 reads CASSYSVKETQYF. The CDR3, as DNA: TGTGCCAGCAGTTACAGCGTCAAAGAGACCCAGTACTTC.

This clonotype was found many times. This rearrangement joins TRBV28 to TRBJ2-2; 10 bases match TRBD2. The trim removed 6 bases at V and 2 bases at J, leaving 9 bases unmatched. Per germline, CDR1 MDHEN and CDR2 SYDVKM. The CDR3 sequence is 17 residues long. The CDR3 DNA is TGTGCCAGCAGACCCCTCACTAGCGGGACAAACACCGGGGAGCTGTTTTTT. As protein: CASRPLTSGTNTGELFF.

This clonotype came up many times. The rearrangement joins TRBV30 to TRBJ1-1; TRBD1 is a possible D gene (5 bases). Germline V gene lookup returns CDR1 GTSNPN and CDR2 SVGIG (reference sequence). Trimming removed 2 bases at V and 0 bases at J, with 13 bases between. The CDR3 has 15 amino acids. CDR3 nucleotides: TGTGCCTGGAGTAGTCTCGGACACATGAACACTGAAGCTTTCTTT. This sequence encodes CAWSSLGHMNTEAFF.

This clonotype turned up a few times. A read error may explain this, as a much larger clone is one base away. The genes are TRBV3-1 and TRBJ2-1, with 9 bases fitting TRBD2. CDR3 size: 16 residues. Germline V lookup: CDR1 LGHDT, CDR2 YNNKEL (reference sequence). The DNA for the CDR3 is TGTGCCAGCAGCCCCCTGTCCGTGCGGGAGGGAAATGAGCGGTTCTTC. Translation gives CASSPLSVREGNERFF.

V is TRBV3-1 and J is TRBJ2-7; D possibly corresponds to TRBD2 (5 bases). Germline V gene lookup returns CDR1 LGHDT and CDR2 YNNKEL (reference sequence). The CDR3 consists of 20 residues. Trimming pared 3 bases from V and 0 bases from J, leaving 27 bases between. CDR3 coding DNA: TGTGCCAGCAGCCACCCCCTGGGGAGCGGTAACCCCCTTAGCTCCTACGAGCAGTACTTC. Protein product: CASSHPLGSGNPLSSYEQYF.

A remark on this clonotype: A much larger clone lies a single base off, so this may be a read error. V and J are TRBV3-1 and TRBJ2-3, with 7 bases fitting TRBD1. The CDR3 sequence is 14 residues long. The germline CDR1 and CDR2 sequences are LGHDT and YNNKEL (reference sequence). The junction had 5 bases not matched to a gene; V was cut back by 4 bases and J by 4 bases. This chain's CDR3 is CASSRHTGADTQYF. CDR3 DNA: TGTGCCAGCAGCCGACATACAGGGGCAGATACGCAGTATTTT.

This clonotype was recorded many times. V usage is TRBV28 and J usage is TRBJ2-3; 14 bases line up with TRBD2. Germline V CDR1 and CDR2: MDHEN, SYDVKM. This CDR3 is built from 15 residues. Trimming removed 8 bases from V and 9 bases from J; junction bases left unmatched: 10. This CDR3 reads CASGLGTSGRGTQYF. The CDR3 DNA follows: TGTGCCAGCGGTCTGGGGACTAGCGGGAGAGGGACGCAGTATTTT.

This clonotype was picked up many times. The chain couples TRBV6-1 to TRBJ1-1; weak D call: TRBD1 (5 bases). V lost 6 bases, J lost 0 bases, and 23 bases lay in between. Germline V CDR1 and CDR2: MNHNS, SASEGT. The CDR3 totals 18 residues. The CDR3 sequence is CASSPPWTNHLMNTEAFF. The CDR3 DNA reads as TGTGCCAGCAGCCCCCCTTGGACAAACCATTTAATGAACACTGAAGCTTTCTTT.

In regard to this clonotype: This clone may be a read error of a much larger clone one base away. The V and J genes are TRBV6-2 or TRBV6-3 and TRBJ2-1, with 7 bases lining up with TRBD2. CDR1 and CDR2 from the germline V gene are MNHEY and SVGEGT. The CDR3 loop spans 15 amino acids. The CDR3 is CASRDLAEENNGQFF. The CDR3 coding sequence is TGTGCCAGCAGGGACCTAGCGGAGGAAAACAATGGGCAGTTCTTC.

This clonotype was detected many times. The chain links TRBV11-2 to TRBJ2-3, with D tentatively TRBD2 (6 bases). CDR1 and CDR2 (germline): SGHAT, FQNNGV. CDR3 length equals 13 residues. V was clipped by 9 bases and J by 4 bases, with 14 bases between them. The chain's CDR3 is CASRSGSADTQYF. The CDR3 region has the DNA TGTGCCAGTAGGAGCGGGTCGGCAGATACGCAGTATTTT.

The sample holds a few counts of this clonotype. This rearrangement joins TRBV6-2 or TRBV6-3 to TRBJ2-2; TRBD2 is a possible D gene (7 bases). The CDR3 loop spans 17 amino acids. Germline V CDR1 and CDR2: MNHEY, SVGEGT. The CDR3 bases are TGTGCTTTTCGAATGGGGAGGGGGGTCGATGACACCGGGGAGCTGTTTTTT. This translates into CAFRMGRGVDDTGELFF.

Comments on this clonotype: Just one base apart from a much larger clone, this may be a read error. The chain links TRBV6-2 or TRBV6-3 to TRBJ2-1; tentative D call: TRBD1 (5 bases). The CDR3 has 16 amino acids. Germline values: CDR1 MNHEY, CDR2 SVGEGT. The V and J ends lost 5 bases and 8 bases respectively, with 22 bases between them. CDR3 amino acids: CASSDPDKALIDEQFF. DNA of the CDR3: TGTGCCAGCAGTGATCCGGACAAGGCCCTAATAGATGAGCAGTTCTTC.

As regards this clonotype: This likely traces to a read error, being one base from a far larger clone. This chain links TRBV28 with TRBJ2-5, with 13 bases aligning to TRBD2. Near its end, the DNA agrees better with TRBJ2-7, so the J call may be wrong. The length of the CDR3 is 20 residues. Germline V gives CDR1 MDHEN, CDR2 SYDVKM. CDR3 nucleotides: TGTGCCAGCAGTTTATGGGTGAGGACTAGCGGGGGTGTGGCCTCCTACGAGCAGTACTTC. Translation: CASSLWVRTSGGVASYEQYF.

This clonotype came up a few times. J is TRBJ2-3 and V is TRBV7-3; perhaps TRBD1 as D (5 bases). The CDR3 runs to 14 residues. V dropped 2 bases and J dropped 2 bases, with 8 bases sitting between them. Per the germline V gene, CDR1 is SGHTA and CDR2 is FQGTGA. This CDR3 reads CASSLSGNTDTQYF. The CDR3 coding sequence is TGTGCCAGCAGCTTATCAGGGAACACAGATACGCAGTATTTT.

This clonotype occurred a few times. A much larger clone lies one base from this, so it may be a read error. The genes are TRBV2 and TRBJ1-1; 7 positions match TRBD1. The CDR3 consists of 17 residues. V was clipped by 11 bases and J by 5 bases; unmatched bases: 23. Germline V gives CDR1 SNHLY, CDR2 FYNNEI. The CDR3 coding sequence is TGTGCCGGCCCTATTACCCGGGACAGTCCTTGGGGGACTGAAGCTTTCTTT. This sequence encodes CAGPITRDSPWGTEAFF.

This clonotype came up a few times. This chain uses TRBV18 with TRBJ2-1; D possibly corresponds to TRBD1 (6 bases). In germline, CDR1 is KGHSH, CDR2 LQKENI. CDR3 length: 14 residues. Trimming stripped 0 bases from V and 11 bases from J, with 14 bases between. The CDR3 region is CASSPPRYREKQFF. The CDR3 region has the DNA TGTGCCAGCTCACCACCGAGGTACAGGGAGAAGCAGTTCTTC.

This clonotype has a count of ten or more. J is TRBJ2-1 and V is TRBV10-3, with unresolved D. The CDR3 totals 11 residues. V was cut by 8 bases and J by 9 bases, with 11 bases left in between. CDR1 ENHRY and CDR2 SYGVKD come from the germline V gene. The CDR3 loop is CAIRVASEQFF. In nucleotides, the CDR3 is TGTGCCATCCGGGTAGCATCTGAGCAGTTCTTC.